This TCR beta chain was sequenced for a study of identical twins. TCRdb itself ran the 5' RACE reads through MiXCR, one entry per CDR3 protein. Found here are a few hundred thousand distinct CDR3 sequences, 5% to 7% of them singletons; the top ten hold less than 15%. CDR1 SGHAT and CDR2 FQDESV come from the germline V gene (reference sequence). This CDR3 contains 19 residues. V lost 5 bases to trimming and J lost 2 bases; unmatched junction nucleotides: 15. Study observations and caveats: The study reached conclusions through statistical analysis that was cross-sectional, not following the same donors.

About this clonotype itself: What it binds is not known.

Another study also made use of these data, one on T cells expressing NK-cell markers. That source notes: Of CD8+ T cells, 1.0-7.0% belonged to dominant NKG2C+ clonotypes in five or six donors.

The TCR was taken from a woman aged 18-30 years in good health. The chain combines TRBV11-1 with TRBJ2-7, with 13 bases fitting TRBD2. Sequenced input: CD8+ T cells sorted from blood. In DNA, the CDR3 is TGTGCCAGCAGCCCTGGACTAGCGGGAGATCTAAGTTTTCCCTACGAGCAGTACTTC. It is translated as CASSPGLAGDLSFPYEQYF.